This T cell receptor (beta chain) was observed in a study of PD-1 blockade in mismatch repair-deficient tumors. Study information: Patients had approximately 12 mismatch repair-deficient cancer types and were previously treated and progressing.

Sequencing was performed with immunoSEQ multiplex PCR; in TCRdb, only in-frame clones are kept and a portion is missing. The table has under 20,000 clones, roughly four fifths seen once; the top ten hold about 3.4%. V lost 3 bases and J 3 bases, leaving 12 bases between the germline ends. The V gene's germline CDR1 is SGHTA and CDR2 FQGNSA. The CDR3 sequence is 14 residues long. Note on this clone: No antigen is known for it.

Overall study findings and caveats: Tumor-resident clones, often undetectable pretreatment in blood, expanded then contracted after pembrolizumab.

TCR sequencing covered a few patients who responded to pembrolizumab. This chain uses TRBV7-2 with TRBJ2-7; D is possibly TRBD1 (7 bases). The sequence came from an adult with mismatch repair-deficient cancer. Sequencing used PBMCs, obtained 4 weeks after starting pembrolizumab. CDR3 residues: CASSFGQDYYEQYF. The CDR3 DNA reads TGTGCCAGCAGCTTCGGACAGGACTACTACGAGCAGTACTTC.